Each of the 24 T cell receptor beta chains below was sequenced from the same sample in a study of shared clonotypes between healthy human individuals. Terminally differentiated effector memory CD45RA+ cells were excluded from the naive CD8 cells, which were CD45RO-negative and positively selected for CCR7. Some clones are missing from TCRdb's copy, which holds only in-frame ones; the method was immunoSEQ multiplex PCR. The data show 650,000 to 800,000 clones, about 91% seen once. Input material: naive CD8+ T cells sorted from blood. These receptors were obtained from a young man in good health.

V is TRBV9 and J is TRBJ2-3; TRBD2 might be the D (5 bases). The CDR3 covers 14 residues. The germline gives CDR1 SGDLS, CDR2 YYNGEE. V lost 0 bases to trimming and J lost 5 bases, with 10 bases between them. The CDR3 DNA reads TGTGCCAGCAGCGTAGCGAGCGGTATAGATACGCAGTATTTT. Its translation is CASSVASGIDTQYF.

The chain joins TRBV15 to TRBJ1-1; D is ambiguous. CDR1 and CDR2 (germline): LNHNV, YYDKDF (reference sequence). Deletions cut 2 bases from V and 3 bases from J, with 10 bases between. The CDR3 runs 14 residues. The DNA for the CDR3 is TGTGCCACCAGCAGACCCGTTGGATACACTGAAGCTTTCTTT. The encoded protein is CATSRPVGYTEAFF.

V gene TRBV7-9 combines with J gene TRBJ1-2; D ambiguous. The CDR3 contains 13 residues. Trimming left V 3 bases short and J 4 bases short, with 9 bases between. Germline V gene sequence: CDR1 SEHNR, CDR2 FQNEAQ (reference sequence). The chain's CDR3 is CASSLAWTYGYTF. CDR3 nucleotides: TGTGCCAGCAGCTTGGCTTGGACCTATGGCTACACCTTC. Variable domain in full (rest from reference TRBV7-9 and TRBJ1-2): DTGVSQNPRHKITKRGQNVTFRCDPISEHNRLYWYRQTLGQGPEFLTYFQNEAQLEKSRLLSDRFSAERPKGSFSTLEIQRTEQGDSAMYLCASSLAWTYGYTFGSGTRLTVV.

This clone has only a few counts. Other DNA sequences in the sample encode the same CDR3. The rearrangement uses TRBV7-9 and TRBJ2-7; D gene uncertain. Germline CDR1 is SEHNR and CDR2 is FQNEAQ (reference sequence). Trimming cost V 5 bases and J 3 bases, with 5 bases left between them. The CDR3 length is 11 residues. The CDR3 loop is CASSPGYEQYF. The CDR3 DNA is TGTGCCAGCAGCCCCGGCTACGAGCAGTACTTC.

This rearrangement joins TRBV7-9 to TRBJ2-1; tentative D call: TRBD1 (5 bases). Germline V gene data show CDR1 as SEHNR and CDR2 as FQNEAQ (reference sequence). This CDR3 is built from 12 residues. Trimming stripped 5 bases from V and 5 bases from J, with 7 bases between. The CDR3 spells CASSTGNNEQFF. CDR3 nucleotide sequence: TGTGCCAGCAGCACAGGCAACAATGAGCAGTTCTTC.

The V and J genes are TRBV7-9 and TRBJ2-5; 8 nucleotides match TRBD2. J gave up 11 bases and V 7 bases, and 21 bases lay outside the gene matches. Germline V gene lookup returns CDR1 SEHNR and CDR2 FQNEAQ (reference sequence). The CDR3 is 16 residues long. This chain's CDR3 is CASILNSGLVFGRQYF. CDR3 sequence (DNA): TGTGCCAGCATCCTCAACTCGGGACTAGTGTTCGGCCGTCAGTACTTC.

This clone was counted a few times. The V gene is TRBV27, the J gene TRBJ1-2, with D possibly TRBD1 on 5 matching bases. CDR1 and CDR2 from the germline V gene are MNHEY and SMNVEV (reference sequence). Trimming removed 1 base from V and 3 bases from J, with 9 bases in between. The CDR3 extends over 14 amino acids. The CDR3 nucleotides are TGTGCCAGCAGTTTATTGGGGGGTGACTATGGCTACACCTTC. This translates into CASSLLGGDYGYTF.

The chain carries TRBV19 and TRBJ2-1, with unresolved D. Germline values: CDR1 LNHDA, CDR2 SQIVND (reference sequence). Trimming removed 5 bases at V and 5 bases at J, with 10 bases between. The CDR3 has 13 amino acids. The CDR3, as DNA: TGTGCCAGTAGTCTAGGATTCAACAATGAGCAGTTCTTC. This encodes CASSLGFNNEQFF.

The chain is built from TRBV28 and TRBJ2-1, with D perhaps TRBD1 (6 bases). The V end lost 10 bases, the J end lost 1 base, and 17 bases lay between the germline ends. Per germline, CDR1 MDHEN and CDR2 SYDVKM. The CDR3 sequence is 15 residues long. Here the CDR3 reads CATINRETSYNEQFF. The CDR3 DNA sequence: TGTGCCACCATAAACAGGGAAACTTCCTACAATGAGCAGTTCTTC.

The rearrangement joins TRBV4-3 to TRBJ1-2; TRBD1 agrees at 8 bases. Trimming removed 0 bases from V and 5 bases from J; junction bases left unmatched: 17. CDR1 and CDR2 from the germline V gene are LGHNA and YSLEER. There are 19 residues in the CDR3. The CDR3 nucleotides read TGCGCCAGCAGCCAAGACTCCCAGATCAATGACAGGGGAATATATGGCTACACCTTC. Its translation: CASSQDSQINDRGIYGYTF.

The CDR3 region has the DNA TGTGCCAGCAGTTTAGGGAGGCGCACAGATACGCAGTATTTT. Its translation: CASSLGRRTDTQYF. The rearrangement links TRBV27 to TRBJ2-3; D possibly corresponds to TRBD2 (6 bases). There are 14 residues in the CDR3. The germline V gene has CDR1 MNHEY and CDR2 SMNVEV (reference sequence). Trimming pared 2 bases from V and 1 base from J, leaving 7 bases between.

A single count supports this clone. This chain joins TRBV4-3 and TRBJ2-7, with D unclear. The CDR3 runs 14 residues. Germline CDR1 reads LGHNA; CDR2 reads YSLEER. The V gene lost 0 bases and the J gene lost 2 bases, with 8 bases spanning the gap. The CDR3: CASSQERSTYEQYF. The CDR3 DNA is TGCGCCAGCAGCCAAGAGAGGAGCACCTACGAGCAGTACTTC.

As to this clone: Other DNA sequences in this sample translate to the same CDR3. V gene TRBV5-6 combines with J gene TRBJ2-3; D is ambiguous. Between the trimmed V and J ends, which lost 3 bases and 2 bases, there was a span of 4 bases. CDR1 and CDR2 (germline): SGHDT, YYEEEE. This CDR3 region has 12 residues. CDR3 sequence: CASSSLTDTQYF. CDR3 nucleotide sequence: TGTGCCAGCAGCTCGCTCACAGATACGCAGTATTTT.

CDR3 DNA: TGTGCCAGCAGTTCAGCTCTTGGTTATGAAAAACTGTTTTTT. Translation: CASSSALGYEKLFF. This chain uses TRBV5-6 with TRBJ1-4; D uncertain. Germline V gene lookup returns CDR1 SGHDT and CDR2 YYEEEE. The CDR3 covers 14 residues. V was cut by 5 bases and J by 6 bases, with 14 bases left in between.

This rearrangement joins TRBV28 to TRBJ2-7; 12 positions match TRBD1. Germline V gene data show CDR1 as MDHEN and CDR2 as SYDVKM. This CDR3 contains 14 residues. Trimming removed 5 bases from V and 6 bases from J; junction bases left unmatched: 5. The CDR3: CASSPGTGGTEQYF. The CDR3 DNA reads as TGTGCCAGCAGTCCTGGGACAGGGGGCACCGAGCAGTACTTC.

CDR3: CASILAGGRNEQFF. In DNA, the CDR3 is TGTGCCAGCATACTAGCGGGAGGGAGAAATGAGCAGTTCTTC. The chain is built from TRBV6-1 and TRBJ2-1; 13 bases fit TRBD2. Trimming at V came to 7 bases and at J to 7 bases, leaving 4 bases not matched to a gene. The CDR3 is made up of 14 amino acids. Germline V lookup: CDR1 MNHNS, CDR2 SASEGT.

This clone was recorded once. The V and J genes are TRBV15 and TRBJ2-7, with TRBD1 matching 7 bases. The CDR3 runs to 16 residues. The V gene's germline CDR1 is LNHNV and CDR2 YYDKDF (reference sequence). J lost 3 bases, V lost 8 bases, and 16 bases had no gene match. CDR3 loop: CATAGGPGQSFYEQYF. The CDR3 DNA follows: TGTGCCACCGCAGGAGGACCGGGACAGAGCTTCTACGAGCAGTACTTC.

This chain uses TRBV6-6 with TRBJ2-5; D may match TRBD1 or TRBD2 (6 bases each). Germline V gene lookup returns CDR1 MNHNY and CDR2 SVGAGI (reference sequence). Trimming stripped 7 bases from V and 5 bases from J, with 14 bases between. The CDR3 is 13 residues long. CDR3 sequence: CASTGARIETQYF. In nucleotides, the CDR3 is TGTGCCAGCACGGGGGCCAGGATTGAGACCCAGTACTTC.

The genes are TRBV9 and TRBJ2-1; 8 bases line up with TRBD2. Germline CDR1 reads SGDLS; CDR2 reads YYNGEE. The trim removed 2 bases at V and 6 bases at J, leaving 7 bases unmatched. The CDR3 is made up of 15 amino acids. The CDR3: CASSVASGSRNEQFF. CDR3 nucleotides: TGTGCCAGCAGCGTTGCGAGCGGGAGCCGCAATGAGCAGTTCTTC. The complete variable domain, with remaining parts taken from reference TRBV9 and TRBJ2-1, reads DSGVTQTPKHLITATGQRVTLRCSPRSGDLSVYWYQQSLDQGLQFLIQYYNGEERAKGNILERFSAQQFPDLHSELNLSSLELGDSALYFCASSVASGSRNEQFFGPGTRLTVL.

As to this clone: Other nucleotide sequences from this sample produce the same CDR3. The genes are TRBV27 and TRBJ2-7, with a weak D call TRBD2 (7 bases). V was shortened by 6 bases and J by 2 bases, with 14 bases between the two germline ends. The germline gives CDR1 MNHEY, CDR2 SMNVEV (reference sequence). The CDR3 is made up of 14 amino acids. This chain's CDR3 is CASSLGGGAYEQYF. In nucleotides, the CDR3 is TGTGCCAGCAGCCTCGGAGGGGGGGCCTACGAGCAGTACTTC.

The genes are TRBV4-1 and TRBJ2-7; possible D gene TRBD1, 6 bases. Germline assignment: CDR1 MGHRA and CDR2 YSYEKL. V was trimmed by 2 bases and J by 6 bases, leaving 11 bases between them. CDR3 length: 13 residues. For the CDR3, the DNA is TGCGCCAGCAGCCAACCAGGGGCTGGCGAGCAGTACTTC. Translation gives CASSQPGAGEQYF.

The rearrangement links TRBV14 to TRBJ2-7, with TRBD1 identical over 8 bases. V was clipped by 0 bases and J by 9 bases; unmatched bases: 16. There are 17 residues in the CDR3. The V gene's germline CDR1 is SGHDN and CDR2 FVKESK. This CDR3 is CASSQESWTGPPLGQYF. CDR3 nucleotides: TGTGCCAGCAGCCAAGAGTCGTGGACAGGGCCCCCCTTGGGGCAGTACTTC.

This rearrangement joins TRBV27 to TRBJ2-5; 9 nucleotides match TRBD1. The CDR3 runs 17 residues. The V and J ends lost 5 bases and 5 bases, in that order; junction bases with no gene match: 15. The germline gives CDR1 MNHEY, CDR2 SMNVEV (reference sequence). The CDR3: CASSPNRGQGGWETQYF. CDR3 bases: TGTGCCAGCAGTCCAAATAGGGGACAGGGAGGCTGGGAGACCCAGTACTTC.

The CDR3 DNA reads as TGCGCCAGCAGCCGGGGGGAAGGCTACACCTTC. Translated, it gives CASSRGEGYTF. The V and J genes are TRBV4-3 and TRBJ1-2, with D perhaps matching TRBD1 (5 bases). Germline CDR1 LGHNA, CDR2 YSLEER. The CDR3 is 11 residues long. V was shortened by 4 bases and J by 8 bases, with 8 bases between the two germline ends.